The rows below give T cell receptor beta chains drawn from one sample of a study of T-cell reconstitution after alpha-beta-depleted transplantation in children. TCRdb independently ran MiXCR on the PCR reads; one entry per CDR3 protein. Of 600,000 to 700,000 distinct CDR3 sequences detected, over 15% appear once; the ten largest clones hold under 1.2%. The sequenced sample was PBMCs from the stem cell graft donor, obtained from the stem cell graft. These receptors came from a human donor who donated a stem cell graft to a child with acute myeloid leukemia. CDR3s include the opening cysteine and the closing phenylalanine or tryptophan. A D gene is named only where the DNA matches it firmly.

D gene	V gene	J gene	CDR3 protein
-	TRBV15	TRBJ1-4	CATSREGQPNEKLFF
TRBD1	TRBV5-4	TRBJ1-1	CASSLALQGALNTEAFF
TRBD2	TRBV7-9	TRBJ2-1	CASSRRAGAYNEQFF
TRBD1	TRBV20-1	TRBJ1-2	CSARSGTGVYGYTF
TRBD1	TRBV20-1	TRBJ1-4	CSASTGPTNEKLFF
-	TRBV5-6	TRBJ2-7	CALRVGYSYEQYF
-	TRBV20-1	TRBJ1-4	CSARAHGRLKNEKLFF
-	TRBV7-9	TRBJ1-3	CASSPITVASSGNTIYF
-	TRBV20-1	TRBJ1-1	CSNREEDTEAFF
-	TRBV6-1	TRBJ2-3	CASSEASGHPISDTQYF
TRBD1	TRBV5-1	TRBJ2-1	CASSLVQGAVNEQFF
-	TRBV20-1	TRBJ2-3	CSANRGGTDTQYF
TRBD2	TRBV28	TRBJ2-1	CASRPSRGGWGEQFF
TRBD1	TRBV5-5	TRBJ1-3	CASSSGTASGNTIYF
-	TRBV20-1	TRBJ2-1	CSAQGWRGSVGEQFF
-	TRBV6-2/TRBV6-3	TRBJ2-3	CASTWTEGYVDTQYF
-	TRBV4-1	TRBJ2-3	CASSPSEGPRQATQYF
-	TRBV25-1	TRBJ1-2	CASSDGGGIYGYTF
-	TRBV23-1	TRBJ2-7	CASSRNRGTIIYEQYF
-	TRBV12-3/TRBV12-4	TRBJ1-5	CASSSQKNQPQHF
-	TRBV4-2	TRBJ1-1	CASSQGVNTEAFF
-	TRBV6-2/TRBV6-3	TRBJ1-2	CASGTVGHGYTF
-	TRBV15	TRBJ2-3	CATSRVRGTDTQYF
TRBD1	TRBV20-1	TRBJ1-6	CSAREGGQVPGNSPLHF
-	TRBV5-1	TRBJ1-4	CASSLALNEKLFF
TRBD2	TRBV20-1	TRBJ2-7	CSARTSDTYEQYF
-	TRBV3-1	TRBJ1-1	CASSQDSWGQEAFF
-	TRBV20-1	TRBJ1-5	CSARGYSVSNQPQHF
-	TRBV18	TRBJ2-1	CASSRALNYNEQFF
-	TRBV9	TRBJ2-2	CASSVNSLAIPNTGELFF
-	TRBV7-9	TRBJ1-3	CASSSSGGNTIYF
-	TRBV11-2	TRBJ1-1	CASTVAVGMNTEAFF
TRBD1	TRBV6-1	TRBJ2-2	CASSRTGDTGELFF
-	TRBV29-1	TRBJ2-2	CSVPIGSNTGELFF
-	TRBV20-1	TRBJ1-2	CSARDPLTGRGYTF
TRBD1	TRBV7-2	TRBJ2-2	CASSWSGTGGADGELFF
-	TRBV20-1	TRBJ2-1	CSARTSMVINEQFF
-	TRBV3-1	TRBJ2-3	CASSQDPPSTDTQYF
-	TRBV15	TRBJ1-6	CATSKGASYNSPLHF
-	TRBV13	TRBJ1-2	CASSSGGQGYGYTF
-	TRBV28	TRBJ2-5	CASSFTGSLETQYF